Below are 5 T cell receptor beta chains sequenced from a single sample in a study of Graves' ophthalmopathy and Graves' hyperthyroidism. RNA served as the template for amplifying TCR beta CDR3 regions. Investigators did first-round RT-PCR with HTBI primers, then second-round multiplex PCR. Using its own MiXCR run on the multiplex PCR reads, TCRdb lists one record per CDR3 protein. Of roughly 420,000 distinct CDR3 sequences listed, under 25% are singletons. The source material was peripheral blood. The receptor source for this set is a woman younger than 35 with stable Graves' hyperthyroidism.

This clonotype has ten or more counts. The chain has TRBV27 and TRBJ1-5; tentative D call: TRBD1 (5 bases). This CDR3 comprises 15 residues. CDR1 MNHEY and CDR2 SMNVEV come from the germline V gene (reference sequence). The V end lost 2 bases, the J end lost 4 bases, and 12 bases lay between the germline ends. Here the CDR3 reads CASSLRAGWNQPQHF. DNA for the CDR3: TGTGCCAGCAGTTTAAGGGCAGGGTGGAATCAGCCCCAGCATTTT.

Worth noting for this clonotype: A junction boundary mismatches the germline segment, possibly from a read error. Here the CDR3 reads CASSKREASSLAKNTQYF. The CDR3 DNA sequence: TGCGCCAGCAGCAAGCGGGAGGCCAGTTCCCTAGCCAAAAACACTCAGTACTTC. This chain connects TRBV5-1 to TRBJ2-4; 9 bases are a match to TRBD2. CDR1 is SGHRS, CDR2 YFSETQ, per germline. The CDR3 has 18 residues.

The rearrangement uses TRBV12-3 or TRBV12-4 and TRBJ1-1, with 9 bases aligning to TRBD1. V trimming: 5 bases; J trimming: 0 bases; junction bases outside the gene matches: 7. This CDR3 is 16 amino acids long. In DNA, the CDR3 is TGTGCCAGCAGTCCGGGGACAGGGCGAATGAACACTGAAGCTTTCTTT. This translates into CASSPGTGRMNTEAFF.

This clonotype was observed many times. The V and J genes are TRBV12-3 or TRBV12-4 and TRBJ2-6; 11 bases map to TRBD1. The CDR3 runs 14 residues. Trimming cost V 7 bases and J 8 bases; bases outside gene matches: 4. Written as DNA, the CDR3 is TGTGCCAGCAAGGGGACAGGGGGTACCAACGTCCTGACTTTC. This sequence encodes CASKGTGGTNVLTF.

The CDR3 is CASSDRTKETQYF. The CDR3 DNA reads TGTGCCAGTTCGGACAGAACCAAGGAGACCCAGTACTTC. J is TRBJ2-5 and V is TRBV19, with D possibly matching TRBD1 (6 bases). This CDR3 is built from 13 residues. Germline V gene lookup returns CDR1 LNHDA and CDR2 SQIVND (reference sequence). The V and J ends lost 8 bases and 5 bases respectively, with 15 bases between them.